This is a list of T cell receptor beta chains from one sample in a study of technical replicates of blood from four donors. Assay used: immunoSEQ multiplex PCR; TCRdb lists only in-frame clones, some missing. The table has around 75,000 clones, about 89% seen once; the top ten hold approximately 0.27%. The sequenced sample consisted of T cells isolated from PBMCs. The source of these receptors is a human donor in good health. CDR3s include the opening cysteine and the closing phenylalanine or tryptophan. D genes are given only for firm matches. Not every row has a clone size; where given, it reads once, few, many or a size class.

DNA: TGCGCCAGCGGATTCGGACCGGGGCGGGGGAATGAGCAGTTCTTC; CDR3: CASGFGPGRGNEQFF; J: TRBJ2-1; size: -; V: TRBV4-1; D: TRBD2
DNA: TGTGCCAGCAGTCCCACCGGACTAGTCTACGAGCAGTACTTC; CDR3: CASSPTGLVYEQYF; J: TRBJ2-7; size: -; V: TRBV27; D: TRBD2
DNA: TGTGCCAGCAGCGATCAGGGTGGGGACGAGCAGTACTTC; CDR3: CASSDQGGDEQYF; J: TRBJ2-7; size: -; V: TRBV28; D: -
DNA: TGTGCCAGCAGCTTCAGGGTGGCCTACGAGCAGTACTTC; CDR3: CASSFRVAYEQYF; J: TRBJ2-7; size: -; V: TRBV7-9; D: -
DNA: TGTGCCAGTAGACCCGGGACACACCCCAATCAGCCCCAGCATTTT; CDR3: CASRPGTHPNQPQHF; J: TRBJ1-5; size: -; V: TRBV19; D: -
DNA: TGTGCCAGCAGCACCCCGAACTCGTGGGGTAGCGGGAGTTATGGTGAGCAGTTCTTC; CDR3: CASSTPNSWGSGSYGEQFF; J: TRBJ2-1; size: -; V: TRBV2; D: TRBD2
DNA: TGTGCCAGCAGCTTAACCAGTAGCACAGATACGCAGTATTTT; CDR3: CASSLTSSTDTQYF; J: TRBJ2-3; size: -; V: TRBV7-3; D: -
DNA: TGTGCCAGCAGCTTGACAGGGGGAGGTAACTATGGCTACACCTTC; CDR3: CASSLTGGGNYGYTF; J: TRBJ1-2; size: -; V: TRBV5-4; D: TRBD1
DNA: TGTGCCAGCTCTTCGACAGGGGGTCCTGGAAACACCATATATTTT; CDR3: CASSSTGGPGNTIYF; J: TRBJ1-3; size: -; V: TRBV25-1; D: TRBD1
DNA: TGTGCCAGCAGCGGTGGGCTAGCGGGAGACTCAGGCGGGGAGCTGTTTTTT; CDR3: CASSGGLAGDSGGELFF; J: TRBJ2-2; size: -; V: TRBV9; D: TRBD2
DNA: TGCGCCAGCAGCTTGGGTTCGGGTTACGAGCAGTACTTC; CDR3: CASSLGSGYEQYF; J: TRBJ2-7; size: -; V: TRBV5-1; D: -
DNA: TGTGCCAGCAGCCCTGGACTAGCGGGGATAACAGATACGCAGTATTTT; CDR3: CASSPGLAGITDTQYF; J: TRBJ2-3; size: -; V: TRBV7-8; D: TRBD2
DNA: TGTGCCAGCAGTTACGGACTATCGCACAATGAGCAGTTCTTC; CDR3: CASSYGLSHNEQFF; J: TRBJ2-1; size: -; V: TRBV6-6; D: -
DNA: TGTGCCAGCAGCTCGACCGGGAAAGTAAATTCACCCCTCCACTTT; CDR3: CASSSTGKVNSPLHF; J: TRBJ1-6; size: -; V: TRBV13; D: -
DNA: TGTGCCAGCATCCCCGGGCGGGAGCGCTACGAGCAGTACTTC; CDR3: CASIPGRERYEQYF; J: TRBJ2-7; size: -; V: TRBV28; D: TRBD2
DNA: TGTGCCAGCAGCTTCCAGCTAGGGAGTTACACTGAAGCTTTCTTT; CDR3: CASSFQLGSYTEAFF; J: TRBJ1-1; size: -; V: TRBV5-6; D: -
DNA: TGCGCCAGCAGCCTCAGGGAGGGGTTGAACACTGAAGCTTTCTTT; CDR3: CASSLREGLNTEAFF; J: TRBJ1-1; size: -; V: TRBV4-1; D: -
DNA: TGTGCCAGCAGCTTAACAGGGAAAAACACTGAAGCTTTCTTT; CDR3: CASSLTGKNTEAFF; J: TRBJ1-1; size: -; V: TRBV5-4; D: -
DNA: TGTGCCAGCACTGACAGGGGCTCTGGAAACACCATATATTTT; CDR3: CASTDRGSGNTIYF; J: TRBJ1-3; size: few; V: TRBV6-1; D: TRBD1
DNA: TGCGCCAGCAGCCCCGACTACAGCTCCTACGAGCAGTACTTC; CDR3: CASSPDYSSYEQYF; J: TRBJ2-7; size: -; V: TRBV4-1; D: -
DNA: TGTGCCAGCAGTGACCGTTTAAAATCTGAAGCTTTCTTT; CDR3: CASSDRLKSEAFF; J: TRBJ1-1; size: -; V: TRBV6-1; D: -
DNA: TGCGCCAGCAGCCCCTCGACAGTTGGGGAGACCCAGTACTTC; CDR3: CASSPSTVGETQYF; J: TRBJ2-5; size: -; V: TRBV5-1; D: -
DNA: TGTGCCAGCAGCGGACTAGCGGGAATCGAGGGTGAGCAGTTCTTC; CDR3: CASSGLAGIEGEQFF; J: TRBJ2-1; size: once; V: TRBV5-4; D: TRBD2
DNA: TGTGCCAGCAGTGGCCGGGACTTAAGCACAGATACGCAGTATTTT; CDR3: CASSGRDLSTDTQYF; J: TRBJ2-3; size: -; V: TRBV25-1; D: -
DNA: TGTGCCAGCAGCCTCCAGGGGACAGGAGCCACGGAAGCTTTCTTT; CDR3: CASSLQGTGATEAFF; J: TRBJ1-1; size: once; V: TRBV25-1; D: TRBD1
DNA: TGTGCCAGCCTCAGGGGCACAGATACGCAGTATTTT; CDR3: CASLRGTDTQYF; J: TRBJ2-3; size: -; V: TRBV19; D: -
DNA: TGTGCCAGCAGTATGACTAGCGGGAGAATCACCGGGGAGCTGTTTTTT; CDR3: CASSMTSGRITGELFF; J: TRBJ2-2; size: once; V: TRBV6-6; D: TRBD2
DNA: TGTGCCAGCAGTGAAGTGGGCCTAGGCGGGTTCACAGATACGCAGTATTTT; CDR3: CASSEVGLGGFTDTQYF; J: TRBJ2-3; size: -; V: TRBV2; D: -